Listed below are T cell receptor beta chains from one sample, sequenced in a study of a mutant IDH1 vaccine in newly diagnosed glioma. What these receptors recognize is not known. Sequencing was performed with immunoSEQ multiplex PCR; in TCRdb, only in-frame clones are kept and a portion is missing. Among 60,000 to 65,000 clones, about four fifths were seen once, and the ten largest hold roughly 5%. Material: PBMCs, obtained from a glioma patient whose treatment included an IDH1 peptide vaccine. Source of these receptors: a man aged 35-49 years with glioma. Each CDR3 is given with its conserved first and last residue. D genes are given only for firm matches. Clone size, where shown, is once, few, many, or a class for clones that have expanded.

few	TRBV9	TRBD2	TRBJ2-1	CASSVGTSGNNEQFF	TGTGCCAGCAGCGTAGGGACTAGCGGAAACAATGAGCAGTTCTTC
.	TRBV7-9	.	TRBJ1-1	CASSATPGAGAFF	TGTGCCAGCAGCGCCACTCCAGGGGCGGGGGCTTTCTTT
.	TRBV28	.	TRBJ1-1	CASSLFRQTMNTEAFF	TGTGCCAGCAGTTTATTTCGGCAGACTATGAACACTGAAGCTTTCTTT
.	TRBV5-8	.	TRBJ2-3	CASSPEVWIDTQYF	TGTGCCAGCAGCCCGGAGGTGTGGATAGATACGCAGTATTTT
few	TRBV30	.	TRBJ1-5	CAWSEIGGQVPQHF	TGTGCCTGGAGCGAGATAGGGGGGCAAGTACCCCAGCATTTT
.	TRBV6-5	.	TRBJ1-3	CASRLQGGSGNTIYF	TGTGCCAGCAGACTTCAGGGAGGCTCTGGAAACACCATATATTTT
.	TRBV11-2	TRBD2	TRBJ2-5	CASSSWTSGGQETQYF	TGTGCCAGCAGCTCCTGGACTAGCGGGGGCCAAGAGACCCAGTACTTC
.	TRBV6-5	TRBD1	TRBJ1-4	CASSRDRGEKLFF	TGTGCCAGCAGTAGGGACAGGGGTGAAAAACTGTTTTTT
once	TRBV9	TRBD2	TRBJ2-2	CASSVTSGGQNTGELFF	TGTGCCAGCAGCGTCACTAGCGGGGGCCAAAACACCGGGGAGCTGTTTTTT
.	TRBV19	.	TRBJ1-2	CASKGSTGNYGYTF	TGTGCCAGTAAGGGGAGTACAGGGAACTATGGCTACACCTTC